Each of the 32 T cell receptor beta chains below was sequenced from the same sample in a study of neoadjuvant anti-PD-1 for oral cavity cancer. Here immunoSEQ multiplex PCR was the method, and the copy in TCRdb shows in-frame clones only, minus some. Of about 14,000 clones listed, approximately 63% were seen once; the top ten hold roughly 2%. The input for sequencing was PBMCs, taken before nivolumab (anti-PD-1) treatment. The origin of the receptors is a person aged 35-79 years with oral cavity squamous cell carcinoma.

The chain carries TRBV27 and TRBJ1-4; 7 positions agree with TRBD1. CDR3 size: 14 residues. Germline V gene lookup returns CDR1 MNHEY and CDR2 SMNVEV (reference sequence). V gave up 5 bases and J gave up 5 bases; unmatched junction bases: 5. CDR3: CASSARTGNEKLFF. CDR3 DNA sequence: TGTGCCAGCAGTGCGCGGACAGGAAATGAAAAACTGTTTTTT.

This clone showed up just a few times. V usage is TRBV28 and J usage is TRBJ1-1; D is possibly TRBD1 (5 bases). Between the trimmed V and J ends, which lost 2 bases and 0 bases, there was a span of 10 bases. CDR3 length: 15 residues. CDR1 MDHEN and CDR2 SYDVKM come from the germline V gene. CDR3 protein: CASSLSRALNTEAFF. In DNA, the CDR3 is TGTGCCAGCAGTTTAAGCAGGGCCCTGAACACTGAAGCTTTCTTT.

The chain uses TRBV19 and TRBJ2-3; 9 nucleotides match TRBD2. This CDR3 contains 16 residues. Trimming removed 5 bases from V and 1 base from J; junction bases left unmatched: 7. In germline, CDR1 is LNHDA, CDR2 SQIVND (reference sequence). In nucleotides, the CDR3 is TGTGCCAGTAGTTTCCTTAGCGGGGGACGCACAGATACGCAGTATTTT. This sequence encodes CASSFLSGGRTDTQYF.

V is TRBV19 and J is TRBJ1-1; D is unresolved. Trimming pared 7 bases from V and 10 bases from J, leaving 13 bases between. Germline V gene sequence: CDR1 LNHDA, CDR2 SQIVND (reference sequence). CDR3 length: 11 amino acids. The CDR3 loop is CASTNWLVAFF. CDR3 nucleotides: TGTGCCAGTACTAACTGGCTGGTAGCTTTCTTT.

V usage is TRBV28 and J usage is TRBJ1-5; D unresolved. This CDR3 has 12 amino acids. Trimming removed 6 bases from V and 3 bases from J, with 6 bases in between. CDR1 MDHEN and CDR2 SYDVKM come from the germline V gene. The DNA for the CDR3 is TGTGCCAGCAGGTCGCCCAATCAGCCCCAGCATTTT. This codes for CASRSPNQPQHF.

This chain joins TRBV6-5 and TRBJ1-2; 9 bases are shared with TRBD1. Losses at the gene ends were 6 bases for V and 8 bases for J; bases not matched to a gene: 4. The CDR3 has 12 residues. Germline values: CDR1 MNHEY, CDR2 SVGAGI. The chain's CDR3 is CASRLTGGGYTF. In nucleotides, the CDR3 is TGTGCCAGCAGACTCACAGGGGGCGGCTACACCTTC.

J is TRBJ2-1 and V is TRBV7-2; 12 nucleotides match TRBD2. The CDR3 is 18 amino acids. The germline V gene has CDR1 SGHTA and CDR2 FQGNSA. Trimming took 4 bases from V and 3 from J; bases not matched to a gene: 10. The CDR3 spells CASSSSQLAGGLYNEQFF. DNA of the CDR3: TGTGCCAGCAGCTCTAGCCAGCTAGCGGGGGGGCTCTACAATGAGCAGTTCTTC.

This clone was seen only once. The chain uses TRBV19 and TRBJ1-2; TRBD1 matches 10 bases. J gave up 8 bases and V 5 bases, and 5 bases lay outside the gene matches. The germline gives CDR1 LNHDA, CDR2 SQIVND (reference sequence). This CDR3 is built from 13 residues. The CDR3 DNA reads as TGTGCCAGTAGTCGGGGACAGGGGAGCGGCTACACCTTC. It codes for CASSRGQGSGYTF.

The gene calls are TRBV7-2 and TRBJ1-2; D unresolved. Germline V lookup: CDR1 SGHTA, CDR2 FQGNSA. The CDR3 covers 16 residues. V lost 2 bases to trimming and J lost 2 bases, with 15 bases between them. This CDR3 reads CASSLREAFKNYGYTF. As DNA, the CDR3 is TGTGCCAGCAGCTTAAGAGAAGCATTTAAGAACTATGGCTACACCTTC.

V usage is TRBV7-2 and J usage is TRBJ2-5; no clear D gene. The V end was cut by 7 bases, the J end by 0 bases, with 6 bases between. In germline, CDR1 is SGHTA, CDR2 FQGNSA. The length of the CDR3 is 12 residues. The CDR3 coding sequence is TGTGCCAGCATGGAAAACCAAGAGACCCAGTACTTC. It translates to CASMENQETQYF.

The rearrangement joins TRBV7-3 to TRBJ2-2, with 9 bases fitting TRBD1. The V and J ends lost 5 bases and 6 bases, in that order; junction bases with no gene match: 10. The CDR3 is 16 amino acids. Germline V gene data show CDR1 as SGHTA and CDR2 as FQGTGA. The CDR3 spells CASSLRSQGAPGELFF. The DNA for the CDR3 is TGTGCCAGCAGCCTCCGGTCACAGGGGGCTCCCGGGGAGCTGTTTTTT. Variable domain in full (rest from reference TRBV7-3 and TRBJ2-2): GAGVSQTPSNKVTEKGKYVELRCDPISGHTALYWYRQSLGQGPEFLIYFQGTGAADDSGLPNDRFFAVRPEGSVSTLKIQRTERGDSAVYLCASSLRSQGAPGELFFGEGSRLTVL.

This clone was observed a single time. DNA of the CDR3: TGCGCCAGCAGTGCCGGGGGGGCCTACGAGCAGTACTTC. Its translation: CASSAGGAYEQYF. J is TRBJ2-7 and V is TRBV10-2, with 8 bases that match TRBD2. Germline V lookup: CDR1 WSHSY, CDR2 SAAADI. V trimming: 4 bases; J trimming: 2 bases; junction bases outside the gene matches: 1. The CDR3 totals 13 residues.

CDR3 amino acids: CASSLSQGDGGYTF. Here the CDR3 DNA reads TGCGCCAGCAGCTTATCCCAGGGGGACGGAGGCTACACCTTC. The V gene is TRBV5-1, the J gene TRBJ1-2; 7 bases line up with TRBD1. V shed 2 bases and J 8 bases; nucleotides not matched to a gene: 9. Germline V gene sequence: CDR1 SGHRS, CDR2 YFSETQ. The length of the CDR3 is 14 residues.

The rearrangement links TRBV10-3 to TRBJ1-1, with D tentatively TRBD1 (6 bases). V gave up 2 bases and J gave up 1 base, with 11 bases separating them. The CDR3 is 15 residues long. Germline CDR1 reads ENHRY; CDR2 reads SYGVKD. CDR3 region: CAISEIRGRNTEAFF. In nucleotides, the CDR3 is TGTGCCATCAGTGAGATTCGGGGGCGGAACACTGAAGCTTTCTTT.

This chain connects TRBV28 to TRBJ1-2; D is possibly TRBD1 (5 bases). Germline V gives CDR1 MDHEN, CDR2 SYDVKM. The CDR3 extends over 14 amino acids. Trimming pared 6 bases from V and 6 bases from J, leaving 17 bases between. In DNA, the CDR3 is TGTGCCAGCAGCCTGCTCCCCCAGGGCAATGGCTACACCTTC. This encodes CASSLLPQGNGYTF.

The rearrangement uses TRBV2 and TRBJ1-4, with 7 nucleotides matching TRBD1. J was trimmed by 4 bases and V by 8 bases; bases with no gene match: 10. Looked up from germline, CDR1 is SNHLY and CDR2 is FYNNEI. CDR3 length equals 15 residues. CDR3 DNA sequence: TGTGCCAGCCACCACCCGGGACAGTATAATGAAAAACTGTTTTTT. Translated, it gives CASHHPGQYNEKLFF.

This clone has a handful of counts. The chain has TRBV6-5 and TRBJ2-7, with D possibly being TRBD1 (6 bases). Trimming took 0 bases from V and 2 from J, leaving 11 bases between them. This CDR3 region has 15 residues. Germline loops: CDR1 MNHEY, CDR2 SVGAGI. CDR3 loop: CASSYSGGRTYEQYF. In DNA form, the CDR3 reads TGTGCCAGCAGTTACTCAGGGGGTCGTACCTACGAGCAGTACTTC.

In this sample, this clone turned up once. The chain employs TRBV11-3 and TRBJ1-1; no firm D call. This CDR3 spans 14 amino acids. Trimming took off 6 bases at V and 3 bases at J, with 14 bases between the two ends. Germline CDR1 is SGHNT and CDR2 is YENEEA. The CDR3 here is CASRRAPEDTEAFF. For the CDR3, the DNA is TGTGCCAGCAGACGAGCCCCGGAAGACACTGAAGCTTTCTTT.

V gene TRBV5-1 combines with J gene TRBJ1-4; TRBD1 matches at 9 bases. The V gene's germline CDR1 is SGHRS and CDR2 YFSETQ. This CDR3 is 16 amino acids long. V lost 5 bases and J lost 3; bases outside the gene matches: 8. The CDR3 here is CASSPDRGVSNEKLFF. The CDR3 DNA is TGCGCCAGCAGTCCCGACAGGGGGGTATCTAATGAAAAACTGTTTTTT.

This chain joins TRBV28 and TRBJ2-1, with 7 positions matching TRBD2. CDR1 and CDR2 (germline): MDHEN, SYDVKM. The CDR3 covers 14 residues. V lost 8 bases, J lost 4 bases, and 8 bases stayed unmatched. CDR3 amino acids: CASEKASGYNEQFF. CDR3 sequence (DNA): TGTGCCAGCGAAAAGGCTAGCGGTTACAATGAGCAGTTCTTC.

The V gene is TRBV7-8, the J gene TRBJ1-2, with D perhaps TRBD1 (5 bases). The CDR3 length is 14 residues. Trimming removed 7 bases at V and 6 bases at J, with 18 bases between. CDR1 is SGHVS and CDR2 is FQNEAQ in the germline V gene. Here the CDR3 DNA reads TGTGCCAGCACCCAGGGTGGGGTTTTCGATGGCTACACCTTC. Protein sequence: CASTQGGVFDGYTF.

The V gene is TRBV19, the J gene TRBJ1-1; a weak D match, TRBD1 (5 bases). CDR1 and CDR2 from the germline V gene are LNHDA and SQIVND (reference sequence). Trimming stripped 9 bases from V and 7 bases from J, with 12 bases between. The CDR3 has 11 residues. The CDR3: CASTGYDEAFF. Here the CDR3 DNA reads TGTGCCAGCACAGGTTACGATGAAGCTTTCTTT.

A few counts support this clone. This sequence joins TRBV28 and TRBJ1-4; D is perhaps TRBD1 (6 bases). Trimming cost V 5 bases and J 10 bases, with 11 bases left between them. Germline CDR1 MDHEN, CDR2 SYDVKM. This CDR3 has 12 amino acids. The DNA for the CDR3 is TGTGCCAGCAGTCGAGGGGGGATAAAACTGTTTTTT. It translates to CASSRGGIKLFF.

The gene calls are TRBV9 and TRBJ1-2; the D gene is possibly TRBD1 (6 bases). Germline V gives CDR1 SGDLS, CDR2 YYNGEE. This CDR3 is built from 15 residues. V was pared by 4 bases and J by 2 bases, with 15 bases between. CDR3 sequence reads: CASSPPQGLNYGYTF. The CDR3 DNA sequence: TGTGCCAGCAGCCCACCACAGGGACTCAACTATGGCTACACCTTC.

The J gene is TRBJ1-2, the V gene TRBV4-1; TRBD1 aligns across 8 bases. The length of the CDR3 is 17 residues. CDR1 MGHRA and CDR2 YSYEKL come from the germline V gene. The J segment lost 3 bases and the V segment lost 0 bases, leaving 9 bases of the junction unmatched. The CDR3 DNA is TGCGCCAGCAGCCAAGATCGGCAGGGGGCGCAGGACTATGGCTACACCTTC. It yields the protein CASSQDRQGAQDYGYTF.

The chain joins TRBV18 to TRBJ1-5; D might be TRBD1 (5 bases). CDR3 length equals 13 residues. Looked up from germline, CDR1 is KGHSH and CDR2 is LQKENI. The V gene lost 4 bases and the J gene lost 3 bases, with 7 bases spanning the gap. CDR3 in amino acids: CASSQGLNQPQHF. The CDR3 coding sequence is TGTGCCAGCTCACAGGGGCTCAATCAGCCCCAGCATTTT. Combining the CDR3 with reference TRBV18 and TRBJ1-5 gives the whole variable domain NAGVMQNPRHLVRRRGQEARLRCSPMKGHSHVYWYRQLPEEGLKFMVYLQKENIIDESGMPKERFSAEFPKEGPSILRIQQVVRGDSAAYFCASSQGLNQPQHFGDGTRLSIL.

This chain connects TRBV7-9 to TRBJ2-3, with D possibly TRBD2 on 6 matching bases. Trimming removed 3 bases from V and 0 bases from J, with 13 bases in between. The CDR3 totals 16 residues. From germline, CDR1 is SEHNR and CDR2 FQNEAQ (reference sequence). CDR3 in DNA: TGTGCCAGCAGCTTGCGGCGGGGTTCTAGCACAGATACGCAGTATTTT. Its translation is CASSLRRGSSTDTQYF.

The gene calls are TRBV5-1 and TRBJ2-5; 8 nucleotides agree with TRBD1. This CDR3 is 15 amino acids long. CDR1 SGHRS and CDR2 YFSETQ come from the germline V gene. J gave up 2 bases and V 4 bases, and 7 bases lay outside the gene matches. In nucleotides, the CDR3 is TGCGCCAGCAGCGAAACAGGGGGGCGTCAAGAGACCCAGTACTTC. As protein: CASSETGGRQETQYF.

This chain connects TRBV11-2 to TRBJ2-7, with D hard to call. Trimming stripped 2 bases from V and 3 bases from J, with 14 bases between. CDR3 size: 15 residues. Germline CDR1 and CDR2: SGHAT and FQNNGV. The CDR3 is CASSLLKRLIYEQYF. In DNA form, the CDR3 reads TGTGCCAGCAGCTTACTTAAGAGGTTGATCTACGAGCAGTACTTC.

The V gene is TRBV2, the J gene TRBJ2-2; perhaps TRBD2 as D (5 bases). CDR3 length: 15 amino acids. With 7 bases removed from V and 0 bases from J, the gap between germline ends came to 12 bases. In germline, CDR1 is SNHLY, CDR2 FYNNEI. The CDR3 sequence: CASKRENANTGELFF. The CDR3, as DNA: TGTGCCAGCAAAAGGGAGAACGCGAACACCGGGGAGCTGTTTTTT.

V usage is TRBV9 and J usage is TRBJ1-1, with D perhaps matching TRBD1 (6 bases). This CDR3 has 12 amino acids. Germline CDR1 is SGDLS and CDR2 is YYNGEE. V was shortened by 4 bases and J by 5 bases, with 9 bases between the two germline ends. The CDR3 bases are TGTGCCAGCAGCCCTCAGGGGACTGAAGCTTTCTTT. Translation: CASSPQGTEAFF.

This clone was detected only a few times. Here the CDR3 reads CASSFRPGQGASQPQHF. In DNA, the CDR3 is TGTGCCAGCAGCTTCAGACCGGGACAGGGGGCGAGTCAGCCCCAGCATTTT. The genes are TRBV5-5 and TRBJ1-5, with 12 bases that match TRBD1. The CDR3 is 17 residues long. Germline V CDR1 and CDR2: SGHKS, YYEKEE (reference sequence). Trimming took 2 bases from V and 6 from J; bases not matched to a gene: 9.